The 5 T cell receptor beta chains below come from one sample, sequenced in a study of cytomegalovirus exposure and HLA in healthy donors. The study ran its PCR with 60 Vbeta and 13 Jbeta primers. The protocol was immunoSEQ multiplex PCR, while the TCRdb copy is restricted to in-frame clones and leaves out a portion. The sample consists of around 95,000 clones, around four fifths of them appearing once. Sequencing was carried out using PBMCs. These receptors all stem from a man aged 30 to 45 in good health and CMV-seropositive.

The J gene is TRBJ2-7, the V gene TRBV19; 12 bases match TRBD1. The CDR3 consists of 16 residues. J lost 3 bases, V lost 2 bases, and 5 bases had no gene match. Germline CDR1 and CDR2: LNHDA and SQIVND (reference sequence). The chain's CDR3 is CASSISGTGGLYEQYF. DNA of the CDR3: TGTGCCAGTAGTATATCCGGGACAGGGGGCCTCTACGAGCAGTACTTC.

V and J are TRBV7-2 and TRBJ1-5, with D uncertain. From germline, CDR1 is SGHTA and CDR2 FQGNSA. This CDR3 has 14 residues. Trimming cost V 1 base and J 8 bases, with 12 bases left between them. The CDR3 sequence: CASSLGNPGEPQHF. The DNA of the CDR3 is TGTGCCAGCAGCTTAGGAAACCCCGGTGAGCCCCAGCATTTT.

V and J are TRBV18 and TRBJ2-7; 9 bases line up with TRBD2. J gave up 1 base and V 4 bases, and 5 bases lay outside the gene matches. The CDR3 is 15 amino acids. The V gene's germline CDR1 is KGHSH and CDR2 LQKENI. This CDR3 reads CASSLLSGGSYEQYF. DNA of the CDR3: TGTGCCAGCTCACTCCTTAGCGGGGGTTCCTACGAGCAGTACTTC.

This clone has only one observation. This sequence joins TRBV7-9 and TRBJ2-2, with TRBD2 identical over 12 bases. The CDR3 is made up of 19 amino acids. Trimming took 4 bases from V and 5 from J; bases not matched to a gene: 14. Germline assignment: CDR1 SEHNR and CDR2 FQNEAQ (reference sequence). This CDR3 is CASSSHAVTSGGRTGELFF. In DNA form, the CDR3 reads TGTGCCAGCAGCTCCCACGCCGTGACTAGCGGGGGACGTACCGGGGAGCTGTTTTTT.

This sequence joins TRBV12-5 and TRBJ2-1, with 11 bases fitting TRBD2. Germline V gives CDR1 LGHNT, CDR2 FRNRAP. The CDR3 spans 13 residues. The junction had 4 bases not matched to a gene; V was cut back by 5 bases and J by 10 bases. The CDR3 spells CASGEGTSGEQFF. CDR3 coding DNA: TGTGCTAGTGGTGAAGGGACTAGCGGCGAGCAGTTCTTC.